This entry features one TCR beta chain sequence. This clone was seen only once. Its antigen is currently not known. The record has no base qualities; no much larger clone is one base away. This sample was taken from a study of shared clonotypes between healthy human individuals (dated by TCRdb to about 2020). Some background on the complete study: A couple of women and a few men aged 18 to 49 years were included in the cohort. Libraries were prepared and TCR repertoires were sequenced by different laboratories using diverse techniques, in order to increase sequencing depth and limit assay-specific biases. The study deeply sequenced blood TCR repertoires of about 5 healthy adults to estimate repertoire size and the extent of clonotype sharing between individuals. For each donor, CD4 naive and CD4 memory were each given three plates, CD8 naive was given two plates, and CD8 memory was given one plate. Between about 0.8 and 9.5 billion PBMCs per donor were obtained by leukapheresis.

Using the deep immunoSEQ assay, TCR CDR3 regions were amplified from genomic DNA by multiplex PCR. Extracted genomic DNA from each cell subset was distributed evenly across all wells of several immunoSEQ 96-well plates, and each plate was treated as a replicate. Each replicate PCR for sorted subsets received around 210 ng genomic DNA, equal to roughly 33,000 T cell genomes. The purified libraries were quantified using a Qubit 3.0 fluorometer, sized with a Bioanalyzer 2100, and then quantified again using the KAPA Library Quantification kit. Every immunoSEQ 96-well plate was sequenced on a separate single-read 150-cycle Illumina NextSeq 550 flow cell. In the original analysis: Because the immunoSEQ output included only junctional sequences and no quality scores, the filtering could not be the same as the filtering used for full-length reads. To assign V/J genes and CDR3, sequences were annotated using PyIR, a Python wrapper for IgBLAST v1.9, with IMGT germline references. Any read was removed if the V/J assignment was weak (E-value above 1e-6), the CDR3 was missing, or the read contained stop codons, out-of-frame junctions, or ambiguous translated residues. V3J clonotypes were defined by identical inferred V gene, J gene, and CDR3 amino acid sequence. Percentage overlap between repertoires was calculated by dividing the number of shared unique clonotypes by the size of the smaller repertoire. Repertoire richness was assessed with RTK rarefaction, the Chao1 estimator, and Recon v2.1 estimates of unobserved clonotypes. For all TCRbeta clonotypes obtained by the gDNA method from a few donors, generation probabilities were computed with OLGA. As stored in TCRdb, this immuneACCESS dataset retains in-frame rearrangements with V and J assigned. A fraction of the clones does not appear; measured against another copy, unresolved V genes explain less than half of the discrepancy, and the remainder lacks a known reason. V and J calls and clone size are copied from that table; D and trimming were computed from the DNA. The sample table shows 560,000 or so clones, and roughly 95% are seen once. The ten most abundant clones make up roughly 0.12% of the sample.

For the CD8 naive samples, CD45RO-negative cells were positively selected for CCR7, yielding a CD45RA+CCR7+ population from which TemRA cells were excluded. Healthy HIV-negative adults with no recently reported acute infections or vaccinations were included as donors. Every donor was a Caucasian adult living in Nashville, Tennessee, USA. Blood was collected by leukapheresis, and PBMCs were isolated by Ficoll-Histopaque density gradient centrifugation and then cryopreserved in liquid nitrogen vapor phase. Analytical flow cytometry was used to check the purity and quantity of every magnetically sorted T cell population. Genomic DNA was isolated from each sorted fraction and quantified by UV absorbance on a Nanodrop 2000c. Paper-wide results and their limitations: About 5% of naive CD4, around 3.6% of naive CD8, 2.3% of memory CD4, and about 0.4% of memory CD8 clonotypes were shared across several donors. Compared with non-shared clonotypes, the clonotypes found in all four sorted-subset donors had higher generation probabilities. Estimated clonotype richness was generally larger for naive than for memory subsets. Sampling was restricted to blood, and TCR repertoires in tissue are likely to differ from TCR repertoires in blood. Incomplete sequencing was indicated by rarefaction of sorted-subset datasets, despite the large sequencing depth. The genetic and exposure-history diversity represented was limited by the small number of donors. Pairwise subsampling indicated that sequencing depth was expected to affect the degree of clonotype sharing among donors.

There are 17 amino acids in the CDR3, from cysteine to phenylalanine inclusive. Only the CDR3 part of the read is kept: 51 bases, read in frame from the first base. V is cut by 0 bases and J by 1 base, and the space between the germline ends is 14 bases. The germline V gene provides CDR1 LGHNA and CDR2 YNFKEQ. Recombination connected TRBV4-2 to TRBJ2-3, and TRBD2 may be the D gene, going by 5 matching bases. Sequences were obtained from naive CD8+ T cells sorted from blood. The cell subset or site label of this sample denotes: CD45RA+CCR7+. The sequence came from a young woman in good health. The CDR3 region has the sequence CASSQEGRGAGTDTQYF. Here is the DNA: TGTGCCAGCAGCCAAGAGGGTCGGGGAGCGGGCACAGATACGCAGTATTTT.